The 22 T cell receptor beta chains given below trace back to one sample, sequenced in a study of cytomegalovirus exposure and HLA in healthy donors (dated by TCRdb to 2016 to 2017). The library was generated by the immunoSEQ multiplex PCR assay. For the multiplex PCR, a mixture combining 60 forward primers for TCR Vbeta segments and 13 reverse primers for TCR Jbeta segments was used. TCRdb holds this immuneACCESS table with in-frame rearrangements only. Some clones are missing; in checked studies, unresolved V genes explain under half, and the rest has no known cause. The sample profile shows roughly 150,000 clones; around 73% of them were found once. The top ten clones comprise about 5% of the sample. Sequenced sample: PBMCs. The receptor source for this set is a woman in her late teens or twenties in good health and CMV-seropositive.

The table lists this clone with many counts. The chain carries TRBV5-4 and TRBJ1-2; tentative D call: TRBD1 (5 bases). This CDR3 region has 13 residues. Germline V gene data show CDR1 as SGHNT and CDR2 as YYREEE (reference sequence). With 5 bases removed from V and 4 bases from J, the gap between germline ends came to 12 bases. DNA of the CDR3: TGTGCCAGCAGATCAGGGTTGGCCTATGGCTACACCTTC. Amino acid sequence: CASRSGLAYGYTF.

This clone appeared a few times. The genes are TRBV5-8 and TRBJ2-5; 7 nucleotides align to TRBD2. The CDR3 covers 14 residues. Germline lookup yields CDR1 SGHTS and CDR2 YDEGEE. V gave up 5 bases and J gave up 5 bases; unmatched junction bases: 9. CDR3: CASSGAGTLETQYF. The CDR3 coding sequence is TGTGCCAGCAGTGGAGCGGGGACCCTGGAGACCCAGTACTTC.

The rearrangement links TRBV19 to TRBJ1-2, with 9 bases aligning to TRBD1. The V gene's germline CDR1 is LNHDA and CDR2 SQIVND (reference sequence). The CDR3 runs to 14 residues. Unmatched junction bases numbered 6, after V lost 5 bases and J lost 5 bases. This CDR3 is CASSEDRGFYGYTF. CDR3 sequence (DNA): TGTGCCAGTAGTGAGGACAGGGGATTTTATGGCTACACCTTC.

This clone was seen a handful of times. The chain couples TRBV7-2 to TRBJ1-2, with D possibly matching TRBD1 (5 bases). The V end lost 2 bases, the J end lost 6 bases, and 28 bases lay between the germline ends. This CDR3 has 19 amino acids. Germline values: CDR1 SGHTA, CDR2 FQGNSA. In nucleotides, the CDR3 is TGTGCCAGCAGCTTAAGGCATGACCTTAGACACCAGGGATTGAATGGCTACACCTTC. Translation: CASSLRHDLRHQGLNGYTF.

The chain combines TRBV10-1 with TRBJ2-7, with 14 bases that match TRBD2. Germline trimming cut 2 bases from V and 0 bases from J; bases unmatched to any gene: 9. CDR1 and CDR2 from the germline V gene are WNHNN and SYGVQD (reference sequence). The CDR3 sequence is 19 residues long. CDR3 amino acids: CASSERLAGGNQPSYEQYF. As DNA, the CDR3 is TGCGCCAGCAGTGAGAGACTAGCGGGGGGGAACCAACCCTCCTACGAGCAGTACTTC.

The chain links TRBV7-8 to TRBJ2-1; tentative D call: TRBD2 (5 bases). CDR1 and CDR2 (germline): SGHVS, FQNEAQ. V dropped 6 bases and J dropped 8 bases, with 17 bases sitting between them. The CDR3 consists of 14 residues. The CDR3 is CASSQADRGHEQFF. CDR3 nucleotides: TGTGCCAGCAGTCAAGCGGACCGTGGCCATGAGCAGTTCTTC.

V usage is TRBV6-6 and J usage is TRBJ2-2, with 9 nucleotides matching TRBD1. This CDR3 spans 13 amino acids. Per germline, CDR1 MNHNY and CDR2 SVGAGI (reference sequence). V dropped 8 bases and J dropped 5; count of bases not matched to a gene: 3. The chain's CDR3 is CASSGTGTGELFF. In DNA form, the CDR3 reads TGTGCCAGCTCCGGGACAGGGACCGGGGAGCTGTTTTTT.

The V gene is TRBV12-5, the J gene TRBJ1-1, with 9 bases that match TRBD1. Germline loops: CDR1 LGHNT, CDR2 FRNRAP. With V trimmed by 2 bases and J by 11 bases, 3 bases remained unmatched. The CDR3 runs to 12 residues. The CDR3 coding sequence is TGTGCTAGTGGTTTGTACGGACAGGGGGCTTTCTTT. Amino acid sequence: CASGLYGQGAFF.

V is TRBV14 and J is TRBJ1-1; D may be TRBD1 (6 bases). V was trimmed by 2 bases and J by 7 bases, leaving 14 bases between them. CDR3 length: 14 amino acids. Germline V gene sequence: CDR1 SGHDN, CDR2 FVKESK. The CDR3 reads CASSQRGGSSEAFF. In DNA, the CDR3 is TGTGCCAGCAGCCAAAGGGGGGGGTCGAGTGAAGCTTTCTTT.

CDR3 loop: CASRPGQPGQPQHF. DNA for the CDR3: TGTGCCAGCAGGCCGGGACAGCCCGGTCAGCCCCAGCATTTT. The V gene is TRBV7-2, the J gene TRBJ1-5; 7 bases line up with TRBD1. The CDR3 consists of 14 residues. J lost 6 bases, V lost 6 bases, and 8 bases had no gene match. The V gene's germline CDR1 is SGHTA and CDR2 FQGNSA.

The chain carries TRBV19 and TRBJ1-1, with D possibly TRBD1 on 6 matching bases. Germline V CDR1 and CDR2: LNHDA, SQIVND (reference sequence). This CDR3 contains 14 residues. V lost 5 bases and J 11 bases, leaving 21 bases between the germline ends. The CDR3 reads CASSLLRPGDMAFF. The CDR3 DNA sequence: TGTGCCAGTAGTCTATTACGTCCAGGGGATATGGCTTTCTTT.

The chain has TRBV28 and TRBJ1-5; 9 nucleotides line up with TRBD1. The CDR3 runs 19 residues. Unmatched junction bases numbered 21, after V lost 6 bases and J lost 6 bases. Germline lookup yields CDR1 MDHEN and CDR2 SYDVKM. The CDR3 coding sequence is TGTGCCAGCAGCCTCCCAACGGGACAGGGAATAGCTAAAGCTCAGCCCCAGCATTTT. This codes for CASSLPTGQGIAKAQPQHF.

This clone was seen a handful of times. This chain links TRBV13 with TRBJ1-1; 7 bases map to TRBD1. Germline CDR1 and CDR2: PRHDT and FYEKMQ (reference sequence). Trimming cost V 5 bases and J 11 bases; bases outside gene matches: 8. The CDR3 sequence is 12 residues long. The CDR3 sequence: CASSLQGQEAFF. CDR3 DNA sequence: TGTGCCAGCAGCCTACAAGGACAGGAGGCTTTCTTT.

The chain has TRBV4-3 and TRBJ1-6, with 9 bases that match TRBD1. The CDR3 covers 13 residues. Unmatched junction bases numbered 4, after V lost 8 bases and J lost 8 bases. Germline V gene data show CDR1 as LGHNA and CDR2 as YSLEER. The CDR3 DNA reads TGCGCCAGCGGACGGGACAGGGATTCACCCCTCCACTTT. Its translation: CASGRDRDSPLHF.

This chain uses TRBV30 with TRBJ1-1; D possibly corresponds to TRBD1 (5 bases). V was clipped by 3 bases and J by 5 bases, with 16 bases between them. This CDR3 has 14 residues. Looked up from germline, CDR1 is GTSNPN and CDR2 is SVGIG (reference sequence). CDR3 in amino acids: CAWSPVQGPTEAFF. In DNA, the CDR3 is TGTGCCTGGAGCCCGGTCCAGGGCCCAACTGAAGCTTTCTTT.

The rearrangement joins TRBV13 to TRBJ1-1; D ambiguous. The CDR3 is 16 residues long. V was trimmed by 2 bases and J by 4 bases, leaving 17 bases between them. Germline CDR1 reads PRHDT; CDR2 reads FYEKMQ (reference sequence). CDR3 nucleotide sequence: TGTGCCAGCAGCTTATATCGCGGGGTAACCTTCACTGAAGCTTTCTTT. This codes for CASSLYRGVTFTEAFF. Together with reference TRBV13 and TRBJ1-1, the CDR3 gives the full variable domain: AAGVIQSPRHLIKEKRETATLKCYPIPRHDTVYWYQQGPGQDPQFLISFYEKMQSDKGSIPDRFSAQQFSDYHSELNMSSLELGDSALYFCASSLYRGVTFTEAFFGQGTRLTVV.

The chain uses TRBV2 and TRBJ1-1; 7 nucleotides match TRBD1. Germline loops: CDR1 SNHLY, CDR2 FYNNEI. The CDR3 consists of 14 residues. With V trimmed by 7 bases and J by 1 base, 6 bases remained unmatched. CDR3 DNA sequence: TGTGCCAGCACTGCGGGACAGCCGAACACTGAAGCTTTCTTT. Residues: CASTAGQPNTEAFF.

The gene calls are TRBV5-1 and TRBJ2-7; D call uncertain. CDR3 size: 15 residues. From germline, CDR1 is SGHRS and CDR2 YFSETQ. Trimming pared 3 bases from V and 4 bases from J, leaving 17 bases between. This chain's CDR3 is CASSSVGTENYEQYF. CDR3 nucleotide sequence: TGCGCCAGCAGCTCGGTGGGCACCGAGAATTACGAGCAGTACTTC.

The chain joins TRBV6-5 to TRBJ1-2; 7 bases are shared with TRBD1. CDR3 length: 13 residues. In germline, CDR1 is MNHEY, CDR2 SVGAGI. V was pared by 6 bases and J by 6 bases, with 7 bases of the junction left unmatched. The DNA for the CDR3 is TGTGCCAGCAGCAGACAGGGAGACCATGGCTACACCTTC. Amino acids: CASSRQGDHGYTF.

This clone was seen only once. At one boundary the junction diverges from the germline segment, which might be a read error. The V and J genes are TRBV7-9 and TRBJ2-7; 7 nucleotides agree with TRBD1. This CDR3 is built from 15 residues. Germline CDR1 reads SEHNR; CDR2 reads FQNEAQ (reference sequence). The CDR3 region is CSSSREGAGTYEQYF. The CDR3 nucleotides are TGTTCCAGCAGCCGAGAGGGGGCAGGGACCTACGAGCAGTACTTC.

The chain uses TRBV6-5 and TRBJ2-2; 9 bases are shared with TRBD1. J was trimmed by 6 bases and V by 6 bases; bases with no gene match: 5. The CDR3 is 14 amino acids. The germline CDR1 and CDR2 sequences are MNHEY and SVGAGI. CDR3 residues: CASSGQGLPGELFF. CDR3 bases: TGTGCCAGCAGCGGACAGGGGCTCCCCGGGGAGCTGTTTTTT.

CDR3 in DNA: TGTGCCAGCAGCTTAGCGGAGACGGACCAAGAGACCCAGTACTTC. Amino acids: CASSLAETDQETQYF. This chain connects TRBV11-1 to TRBJ2-5; D is undetermined. The CDR3 spans 15 residues. V was pared by 0 bases and J by 0 bases, with 8 bases between. The germline V gene has CDR1 SGHAT and CDR2 FQDESV (reference sequence).